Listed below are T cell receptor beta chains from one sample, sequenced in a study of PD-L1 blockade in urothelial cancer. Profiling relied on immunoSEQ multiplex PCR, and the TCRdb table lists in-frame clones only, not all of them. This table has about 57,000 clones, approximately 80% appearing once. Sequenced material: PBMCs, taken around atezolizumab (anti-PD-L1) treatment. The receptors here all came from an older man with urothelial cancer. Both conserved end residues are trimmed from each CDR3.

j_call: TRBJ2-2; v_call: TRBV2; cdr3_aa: ASQDRQTAGELF
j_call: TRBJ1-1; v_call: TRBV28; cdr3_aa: ASSLGEAEAF
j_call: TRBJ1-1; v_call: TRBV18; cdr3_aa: ASSPPTGVPDTEAF
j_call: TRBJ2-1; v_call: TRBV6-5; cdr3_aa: ASSRLGGEQF
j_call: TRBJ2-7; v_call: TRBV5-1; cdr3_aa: ASSFRQGSSYEQY
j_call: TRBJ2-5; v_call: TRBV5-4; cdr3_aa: ASSSLEGAGETQY
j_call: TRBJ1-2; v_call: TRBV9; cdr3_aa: ASSVADYGYT
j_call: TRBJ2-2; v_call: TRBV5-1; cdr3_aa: ASRRTSGSPHTGEVF
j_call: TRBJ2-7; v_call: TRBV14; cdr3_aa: ASSQTEMGEQY
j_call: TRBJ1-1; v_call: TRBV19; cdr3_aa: ASRRSTGGGVNTEAF
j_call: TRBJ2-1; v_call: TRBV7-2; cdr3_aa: ASNRAGGGPGSEQF
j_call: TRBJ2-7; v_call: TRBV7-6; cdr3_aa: ASQASGRVEQY
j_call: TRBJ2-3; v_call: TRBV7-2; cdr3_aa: ASSLDGETDTQY
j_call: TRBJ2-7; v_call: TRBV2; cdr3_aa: ASRVTSGGGEQY
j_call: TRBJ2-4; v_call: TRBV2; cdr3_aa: ASSEPRGGRDIQY
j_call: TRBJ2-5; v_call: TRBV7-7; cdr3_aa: ASGGGGQQETQY
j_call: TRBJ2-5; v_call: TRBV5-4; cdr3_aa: ASSPKTSGKETQY
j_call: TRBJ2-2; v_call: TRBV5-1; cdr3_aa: ASSHGGQTNTGELF
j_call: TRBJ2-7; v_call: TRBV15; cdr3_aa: ATSPRPRDRGYEQY
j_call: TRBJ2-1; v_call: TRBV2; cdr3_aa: ASSERQYNEQF
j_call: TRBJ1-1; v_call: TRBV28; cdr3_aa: ASSLSPGNTEAF
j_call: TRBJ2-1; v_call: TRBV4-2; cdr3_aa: ASSPNAGAGEPNEQF
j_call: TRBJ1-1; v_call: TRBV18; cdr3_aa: ASSPRQENTEAF
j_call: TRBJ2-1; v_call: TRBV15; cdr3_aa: ATSRDDGLTYNEQF
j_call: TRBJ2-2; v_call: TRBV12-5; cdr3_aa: ASGLTGGATGELF
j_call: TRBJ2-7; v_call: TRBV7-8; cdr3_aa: ASTPPHQGYDEQY
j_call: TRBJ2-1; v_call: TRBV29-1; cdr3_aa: SVAEPGAEQF
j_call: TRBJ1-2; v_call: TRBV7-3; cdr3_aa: ASSSDPQGARGYT
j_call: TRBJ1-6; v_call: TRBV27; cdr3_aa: ASTGQTDNSPLH
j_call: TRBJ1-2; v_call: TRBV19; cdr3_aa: ASSGTGLPYGYT
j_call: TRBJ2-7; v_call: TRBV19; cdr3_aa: ASSINPPAGVDNEQY
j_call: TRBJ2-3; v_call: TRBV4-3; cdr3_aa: ASSQRERGTDTQY
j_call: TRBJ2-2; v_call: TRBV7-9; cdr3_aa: ASRLGQAFTGELF
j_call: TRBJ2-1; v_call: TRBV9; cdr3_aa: ASSVGAGGGRYVGNEQF
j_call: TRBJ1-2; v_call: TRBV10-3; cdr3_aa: AISKDRGNYGYT
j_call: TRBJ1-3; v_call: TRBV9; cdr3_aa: ASSVEGESSGNTIY
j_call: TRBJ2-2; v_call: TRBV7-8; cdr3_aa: ASSSGWGLNTGELF
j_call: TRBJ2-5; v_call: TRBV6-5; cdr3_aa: ASSSGLAGQETQY
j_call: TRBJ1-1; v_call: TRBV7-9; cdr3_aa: ASSLQGGNTEAF
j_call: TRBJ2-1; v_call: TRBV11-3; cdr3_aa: ASSLGLAGPNNEQF
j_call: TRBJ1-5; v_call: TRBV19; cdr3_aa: ASSTPPPGPQH
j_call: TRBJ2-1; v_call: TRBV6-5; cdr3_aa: ASSQTGFSYNEQF
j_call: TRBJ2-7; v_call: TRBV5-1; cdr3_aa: ASSRTGGQTYEQY
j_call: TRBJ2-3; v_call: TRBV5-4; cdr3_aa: ASSLSGGDTQY
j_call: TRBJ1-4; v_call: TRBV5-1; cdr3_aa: ASSLEGREEKLF